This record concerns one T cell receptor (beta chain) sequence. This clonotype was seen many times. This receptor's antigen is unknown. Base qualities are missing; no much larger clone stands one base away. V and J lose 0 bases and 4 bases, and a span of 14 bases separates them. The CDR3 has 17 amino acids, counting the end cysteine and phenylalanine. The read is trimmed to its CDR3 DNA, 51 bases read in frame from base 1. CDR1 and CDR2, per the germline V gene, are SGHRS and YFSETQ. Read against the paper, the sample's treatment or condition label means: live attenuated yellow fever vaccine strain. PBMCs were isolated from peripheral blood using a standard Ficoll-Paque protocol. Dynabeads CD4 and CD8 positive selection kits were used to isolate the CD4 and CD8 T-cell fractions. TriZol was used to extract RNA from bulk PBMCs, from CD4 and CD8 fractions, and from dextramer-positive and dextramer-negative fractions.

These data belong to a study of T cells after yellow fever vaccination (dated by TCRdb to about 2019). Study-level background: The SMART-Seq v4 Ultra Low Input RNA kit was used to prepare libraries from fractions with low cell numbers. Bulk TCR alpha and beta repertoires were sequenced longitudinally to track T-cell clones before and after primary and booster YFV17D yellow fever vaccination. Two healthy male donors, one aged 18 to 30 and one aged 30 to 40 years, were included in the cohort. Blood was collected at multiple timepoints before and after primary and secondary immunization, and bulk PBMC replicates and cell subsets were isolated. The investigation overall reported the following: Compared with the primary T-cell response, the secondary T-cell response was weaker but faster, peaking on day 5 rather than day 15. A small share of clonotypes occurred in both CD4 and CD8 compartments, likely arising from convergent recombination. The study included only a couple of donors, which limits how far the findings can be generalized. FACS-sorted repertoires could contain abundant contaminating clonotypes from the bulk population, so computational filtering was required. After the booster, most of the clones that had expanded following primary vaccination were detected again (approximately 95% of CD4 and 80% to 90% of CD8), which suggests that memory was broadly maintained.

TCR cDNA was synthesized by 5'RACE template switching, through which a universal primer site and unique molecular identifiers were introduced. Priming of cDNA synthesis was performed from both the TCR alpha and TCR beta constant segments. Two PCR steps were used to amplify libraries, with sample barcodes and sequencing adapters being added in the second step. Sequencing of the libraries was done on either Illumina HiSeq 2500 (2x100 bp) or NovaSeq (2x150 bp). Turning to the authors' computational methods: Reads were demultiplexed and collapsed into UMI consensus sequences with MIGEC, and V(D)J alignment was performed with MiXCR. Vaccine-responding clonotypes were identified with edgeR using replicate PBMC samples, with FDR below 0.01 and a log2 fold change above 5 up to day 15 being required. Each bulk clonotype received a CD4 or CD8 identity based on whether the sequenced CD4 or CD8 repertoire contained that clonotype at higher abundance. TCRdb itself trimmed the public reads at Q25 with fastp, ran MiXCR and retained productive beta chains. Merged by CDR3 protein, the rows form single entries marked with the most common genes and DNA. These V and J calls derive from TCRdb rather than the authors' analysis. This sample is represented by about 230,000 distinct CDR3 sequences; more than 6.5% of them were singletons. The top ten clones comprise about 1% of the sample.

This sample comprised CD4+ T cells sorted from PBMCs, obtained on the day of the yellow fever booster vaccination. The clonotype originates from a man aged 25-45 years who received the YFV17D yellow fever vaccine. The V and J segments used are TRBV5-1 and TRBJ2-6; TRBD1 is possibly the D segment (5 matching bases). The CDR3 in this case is CASSLVGAGIGANVLTF. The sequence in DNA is TGCGCCAGCAGCTTGGTTGGGGCAGGGATCGGGGCCAACGTCCTGACTTTC.